This T cell receptor beta chain stems from a study of T cells in Graves' hyperthyroidism and ophthalmopathy. Amplification yielded TCR beta CDR3 regions, with RNA transcripts as the source. Primed by the HTBI set, a first-round RT-PCR was run on the TCR CDR3. TCRdb reanalysed the multiplex PCR reads using MiXCR and keeps one entry per CDR3 protein. The table shows hundreds of thousands of distinct CDR3 sequences, with 12% to 15% occurring only once. This clonotype has more than one count but fewer than ten. The junction does not match germline at one end; this may be a read error. The CDR3 has 13 residues. Germline V gene data show CDR1 as SGHTA and CDR2 as FQGNSA.

The sequence derives from an older woman with Graves' ophthalmopathy. Sequencing input: blood. This chain uses TRBV7-2 with TRBJ2-5; 14 positions agree with TRBD2. CDR3 DNA: TGTGCCAGCAGCCCCGGGACTAGCGGGAGATCCCACTTC. Translation: CASSPGTSGRSHF. Full variable domain (outside the CDR3, taken from reference TRBV7-2 and TRBJ2-5): GAGVSQSPSNKVTEKGKDVELRCDPISGHTALYWYRQSLGQGLEFLIYFQGNSAPDKSGLPSDRFSAERTGGSVSTLTIQRTQQEDSAVYLCASSPGTSGRSHFGPGTRLLVL.